The 23 T cell receptor beta chains given below trace back to one sample, sequenced in a study of blood T cell repertoires in COVID-19. Profiled with immunoSEQ multiplex PCR; TCRdb holds only in-frame clones, not every one. The repertoire holds 350,000 to 450,000 clones, about 85% seen once, with approximately 3.6% in the top ten. Sequencing was performed on peripheral blood. The source of these receptors is a woman younger than 35 with acute or convalescent COVID-19.

CDR3 sequence reads: CASSPTENTEAFF. The CDR3 DNA reads as TGTGCCAGCAGCCCTACAGAGAACACTGAAGCTTTCTTT. The genes are TRBV5-8 and TRBJ1-1; no reliable D call. V lost 4 bases to trimming and J lost 1 base, with 8 bases between them. Germline lookup yields CDR1 SGHTS and CDR2 YDEGEE. The CDR3 spans 13 residues.

The chain links TRBV20-1 to TRBJ2-7; TRBD2 might be the D (6 bases). This CDR3 spans 14 amino acids. The germline V gene has CDR1 DFQATT and CDR2 SNEGSKA (reference sequence). Trimming took 3 bases from V and 2 from J, leaving 14 bases between them. The CDR3 region has the DNA TGCAGTGCTAGTCTGCGCGGGGTGACCTACGAGCAGTACTTC. Protein product: CSASLRGVTYEQYF.

This clone appeared a few times. This rearrangement joins TRBV28 to TRBJ1-2; 7 positions match TRBD1. Germline CDR1 and CDR2: MDHEN and SYDVKM. CDR3 length: 12 amino acids. V shed 4 bases and J 8 bases; nucleotides not matched to a gene: 4. In nucleotides, the CDR3 is TGTGCCAGCAGTTCGACAGGGCGAGGCTACACCTTC. Its protein is CASSSTGRGYTF.

Written as DNA, the CDR3 is TGTGCCAGCAGCTCGACAGGGGACTATGGCTACACCTTC. The encoded protein is CASSSTGDYGYTF. The chain recombines TRBV7-3 with TRBJ1-2; 8 nucleotides line up with TRBD1. CDR1 and CDR2 (germline): SGHTA, FQGTGA. This CDR3 contains 13 residues. Trimming at V came to 4 bases and at J to 3 bases, leaving 1 base not matched to a gene.

CDR3 DNA sequence: TGTGCCAGCAGTTACCCAGCGGCCAACTATGGCTACACCTTC. Protein: CASSYPAANYGYTF. The chain couples TRBV6-5 to TRBJ1-2; D is unresolved. The germline gives CDR1 MNHEY, CDR2 SVGAGI. V lost 2 bases and J lost 2, with 9 bases in between. This CDR3 contains 14 residues.

The J gene is TRBJ1-4, the V gene TRBV3-1 (or the pseudogene TRBV3-2); D is ambiguous. The CDR3 is made up of 14 amino acids. The V and J ends lost 2 bases and 5 bases respectively, with 9 bases between them. Germline-derived CDR1 and CDR2 are LGHDT and YNNKEL (reference sequence). The CDR3 DNA sequence: TGTGCCAGCAGCCAACGAACAGTAAATGAAAAACTGTTTTTT. Translated: CASSQRTVNEKLFF.

This chain uses TRBV19 with TRBJ1-5; D unresolved. This CDR3 has 13 amino acids. V lost 7 bases and J 7 bases, leaving 14 bases between the germline ends. Germline values: CDR1 LNHDA, CDR2 SQIVND (reference sequence). CDR3 in amino acids: CASIGGGNQPQHF. The CDR3 DNA reads TGTGCCAGTATTGGAGGAGGAAACCAGCCCCAGCATTTT. Combining the CDR3 with reference TRBV19 and TRBJ1-5 gives the whole variable domain DGGITQSPKYLFRKEGQNVTLSCEQNLNHDAMYWYRQDPGQGLRLIYYSQIVNDFQKGDIAEGYSVSREKKESFPLTVTSAQKNPTAFYLCASIGGGNQPQHFGDGTRLSIL.

This clone was observed a handful of times. The rearrangement joins TRBV9 to TRBJ1-2; perhaps TRBD1 as D (5 bases). Deletions cut 2 bases from V and 2 bases from J, with 10 bases between. Germline V gene sequence: CDR1 SGDLS, CDR2 YYNGEE. This CDR3 spans 14 amino acids. CDR3 loop: CASSVGPENYGYTF. CDR3 bases: TGTGCCAGCAGCGTGGGGCCGGAGAACTATGGCTACACCTTC. The whole variable domain, filled in from reference TRBV9 and TRBJ1-2, reads DSGVTQTPKHLITATGQRVTLRCSPRSGDLSVYWYQQSLDQGLQFLIQYYNGEERAKGNILERFSAQQFPDLHSELNLSSLELGDSALYFCASSVGPENYGYTFGSGTRLTVV.

The rearrangement joins TRBV6-5 to TRBJ1-2; a possible D gene is TRBD1 (6 bases). The CDR3 length is 14 residues. Germline CDR1 and CDR2: MNHEY and SVGAGI. V lost 5 bases and J lost 7, with 17 bases in between. The CDR3 here is CASSPPGQGAGYTF. CDR3 DNA: TGTGCCAGCAGTCCACCGGGACAAGGTGCTGGCTACACCTTC.

This clone occurred once. The chain uses TRBV3-1 (or the pseudogene TRBV3-2) and TRBJ2-7; TRBD1 matches 7 bases. CDR3 length: 13 residues. Germline CDR1 LGHDT, CDR2 YNNKEL (reference sequence). V gave up 0 bases and J gave up 5 bases; unmatched junction bases: 1. The CDR3 DNA sequence: TGTGCCAGCAGCCAAGAAGGGGGCGACGAGCAGTACTTC. This sequence encodes CASSQEGGDEQYF.

V is TRBV2 and J is TRBJ1-5, with a possible D match to TRBD1 (6 bases). V lost 5 bases and J lost 2, with 16 bases in between. The germline V gene has CDR1 SNHLY and CDR2 FYNNEI. CDR3 length: 16 amino acids. CDR3 DNA: TGTGCCAGCAGTTCCCCCAGGGGATCGGGCAATCAGCCCCAGCATTTT. It codes for CASSSPRGSGNQPQHF.

This rearrangement joins TRBV27 to TRBJ2-6, with TRBD2 matching over 9 bases. This CDR3 comprises 15 residues. CDR1 and CDR2 (germline): MNHEY, SMNVEV (reference sequence). Germline trimming cut 9 bases from V and 4 bases from J; bases unmatched to any gene: 7. In DNA form, the CDR3 reads TGTGCCAGTAGTCAGGGGACTAGCGGGGCCAACGTCCTGACTTTC. Amino acids: CASSQGTSGANVLTF. The variable domain in full, completed from reference TRBV27 and TRBJ2-6, reads EAQVTQNPRYLITVTGKKLTVTCSQNMNHEYMSWYRQDPGLGLRQIYYSMNVEVTDKGDVPEGYKVSRKEKRNFPLILESPSPNQTSLYFCASSQGTSGANVLTFGAGSRLTVL.

V is TRBV10-3 and J is TRBJ1-2; possible D gene TRBD1, 5 bases. The CDR3 runs to 15 residues. The germline CDR1 and CDR2 sequences are ENHRY and SYGVKD. Trimming pared 6 bases from V and 2 bases from J, leaving 16 bases between. Here the CDR3 reads CAISRGTGENYGYTF. CDR3 nucleotide sequence: TGTGCCATCAGCCGAGGCACAGGAGAGAACTATGGCTACACCTTC.

J is TRBJ1-3 and V is TRBV11-2, with D hard to call. V lost 3 bases and J 6 bases, leaving 12 bases between the germline ends. CDR1 and CDR2 from the germline V gene are SGHAT and FQNNGV. There are 14 residues in the CDR3. CDR3 sequence: CASSFGQVENTIYF. The CDR3 region has the DNA TGTGCCAGCAGCTTTGGCCAGGTCGAAAACACCATATATTTT. The full variable domain, with the rest looked up from reference TRBV11-2 and TRBJ1-3, is EAGVAQSPRYKIIEKRQSVAFWCNPISGHATLYWYQQILGQGPKLLIQFQNNGVVDDSQLPKDRFSAERLKGVDSTLKIQPAKLEDSAVYLCASSFGQVENTIYFGEGSWLTVV.

This clone has only one observation. The chain carries TRBV5-4 and TRBJ2-1; D is possibly TRBD2 (6 bases). Trimming took 4 bases from V and 0 from J, leaving 11 bases between them. CDR3 length: 15 amino acids. Looked up from germline, CDR1 is SGHNT and CDR2 is YYREEE (reference sequence). As DNA, the CDR3 is TGTGCCAGCAGCCTTAGCGGTCGCTCCTACAATGAGCAGTTCTTC. It specifies CASSLSGRSYNEQFF.

The chain is built from TRBV19 and TRBJ2-5, with 15 bases identical to TRBD2. Germline assignment: CDR1 LNHDA and CDR2 SQIVND (reference sequence). V shed 8 bases, J shed 4 bases, and the junction held 5 bases outside the gene matches. The CDR3 spans 15 residues. CDR3 nucleotide sequence: TGTGCCAGTGGCTCGGGACTAGCGGGGGGAGAGACCCAGTACTTC. It specifies CASGSGLAGGETQYF. Using reference TRBV19 and TRBJ2-5 for the parts outside the CDR3, the full variable domain is DGGITQSPKYLFRKEGQNVTLSCEQNLNHDAMYWYRQDPGQGLRLIYYSQIVNDFQKGDIAEGYSVSREKKESFPLTVTSAQKNPTAFYLCASGSGLAGGETQYFGPGTRLLVL.

The V call is TRBV7-9, the J call TRBJ2-1, with 7 nucleotides matching TRBD2. The CDR3 extends over 14 amino acids. Trimming at V came to 3 bases and at J to 6 bases, leaving 5 bases not matched to a gene. Germline V gene lookup returns CDR1 SEHNR and CDR2 FQNEAQ (reference sequence). CDR3 sequence reads: CASSFMGLINEQFF. The CDR3 coding sequence is TGTGCCAGCAGCTTTATGGGACTAATCAATGAGCAGTTCTTC.

The V and J genes are TRBV19 and TRBJ2-3; D is possibly TRBD2 (7 bases). The CDR3 runs to 17 residues. In germline, CDR1 is LNHDA, CDR2 SQIVND (reference sequence). The germline V and J ends were trimmed by 0 bases and 0 bases, with 13 bases remaining between them. The CDR3 is CASSIDEAGASTDTQYF. CDR3 nucleotides: TGTGCCAGTAGTATAGACGAGGCGGGGGCAAGCACAGATACGCAGTATTTT.

This chain links TRBV6-1 with TRBJ2-7; 11 bases are shared with TRBD2. The germline CDR1 and CDR2 sequences are MNHNS and SASEGT. The CDR3 sequence is 15 residues long. Trimming at V came to 1 base and at J to 5 bases, leaving 4 bases not matched to a gene. This CDR3 is CASSEETSGSNEQYF. The CDR3 DNA reads as TGTGCCAGCAGTGAAGAAACTAGCGGGAGTAACGAGCAGTACTTC.

The chain couples TRBV12-5 to TRBJ2-7; a weak D match, TRBD1 (6 bases). Germline CDR1 is LGHNT and CDR2 is FRNRAP. The CDR3 is made up of 13 amino acids. Trimming stripped 3 bases from V and 3 bases from J, with 9 bases between. CDR3 region: CASGFGTFYEQYF. DNA for the CDR3: TGTGCTAGTGGTTTCGGGACATTCTACGAGCAGTACTTC.

This rearrangement joins TRBV18 to TRBJ1-1; 7 bases agree with TRBD1. Trimming cost V 1 base and J 5 bases; bases outside gene matches: 7. This CDR3 comprises 15 residues. Germline V lookup: CDR1 KGHSH, CDR2 LQKENI. The CDR3: CASSPLGQVGTEAFF. The CDR3 region has the DNA TGTGCCAGCTCACCACTAGGACAGGTGGGGACTGAAGCTTTCTTT.

This clone was seen more than once but under ten times. The chain combines TRBV3-1 (or the pseudogene TRBV3-2) with TRBJ1-6, with 10 bases matching TRBD1. V was clipped by 0 bases and J by 6 bases; unmatched bases: 2. Germline V CDR1 and CDR2: LGHDT, YNNKEL (reference sequence). This CDR3 is built from 16 residues. This CDR3 is CASSQDRTGGNSPLHF. CDR3 DNA: TGTGCCAGCAGCCAAGATAGGACAGGGGGTAATTCACCCCTCCACTTT.

The V gene is TRBV11-2, the J gene TRBJ1-1; tentatively, D is TRBD1 (6 bases). The germline CDR1 and CDR2 sequences are SGHAT and FQNNGV. The CDR3 runs 15 residues. Between the trimmed V and J ends, which lost 5 bases and 0 bases, there was a span of 13 bases. The CDR3 here is CASSPRGQLNTEAFF. CDR3 coding DNA: TGTGCCAGCAGCCCGAGGGGACAACTGAACACTGAAGCTTTCTTT.